This T cell receptor beta chain was profiled in a study of control samples from healthy donors and cancer patients. The assay was immunoSEQ multiplex PCR, and TCRdb's table has in-frame clones only and misses some. Found here are approximately 93,000 clones, roughly 89% of them singletons; the top ten hold roughly a tenth. The CDR3 extends over 17 amino acids. Per germline, CDR1 SEHNR and CDR2 FQNEAQ (reference sequence). V was clipped by 1 base and J by 0 bases, with 13 bases between them. The chain joins TRBV7-9 to TRBJ2-1; D might be TRBD1 (5 bases). Specimen: PBMCs. This receptor was identified in a woman in her forties or fifties with colorectal cancer. CDR3 bases: TGTGCCAGCAGCTTAGGGGCAGGGCTGAGCTCCTACAATGAGCAGTTCTTC. It codes for CASSLGAGLSSYNEQFF.